Each of the 23 T cell receptor beta chains below was sequenced from the same sample in a study of regulatory T cells in long-lasting Graves disease. Regarding time point: newly diagnosed GD, antithyroid drugs for less than 3 months. Extracted RNA from PBMCs served as the source of the TCR library. CDR3 regions were amplified by Arm-PCR using iRepertoire HTBI primers to build TCR beta libraries. Using its own MiXCR run on the multiplex PCR reads, TCRdb lists one record per CDR3 protein. The sample yields 350,000 to 450,000 distinct CDR3 sequences, approximately 15% seen once. These sequences were also reported in another study, on T cells in Graves' hyperthyroidism and ophthalmopathy.

The specimen was peripheral blood mononuclear cells (PBMCs), collected at new diagnosis, from a patient treated with antithyroid drugs. The receptors here all came from a woman aged 40 to 50 with Graves disease.

In this sample, this clonotype turned up many times. This rearrangement joins TRBV28 to TRBJ2-7; a weak D match, TRBD2 (7 bases). The CDR3 has 16 residues. Germline CDR1 is MDHEN and CDR2 is SYDVKM. V was trimmed by 6 bases and J by 1 base, leaving 19 bases between them. The CDR3 DNA follows: TGTGCCAGCAGGGGGGGGCGGTACAGCTCTTCCTACGAGCAGTACTTC. It is translated as CASRGGRYSSSYEQYF.

The chain recombines TRBV5-4 with TRBJ2-5, with D perhaps TRBD1 or TRBD2 (5 bases each). Per the germline V gene, CDR1 is SGHNT and CDR2 is YYREEE (reference sequence). V lost 4 bases, J lost 5 bases, and 18 bases lay in between. The CDR3 consists of 15 residues. The CDR3 sequence is CASSPRLDEGETQYF. The CDR3 DNA reads TGTGCCAGCAGCCCCCGTCTAGACGAGGGGGAGACCCAGTACTTC.

This clonotype was observed a handful of times. This sequence joins TRBV10-2 and TRBJ2-7; D remains unclear. From germline, CDR1 is WSHSY and CDR2 SAAADI. CDR3 length: 12 amino acids. Trimming shortened V by 8 bases and J by 0 bases, and 8 bases separated the two germline ends. CDR3 amino acids: CASLADSYEQYF. CDR3 sequence (DNA): TGCGCCAGCCTGGCGGACTCCTACGAGCAGTACTTC.

Ten or more counts support this clonotype. The chain employs TRBV28 and TRBJ1-2; D gene unclear. Trimming cost V 3 bases and J 0 bases, with 11 bases left between them. This CDR3 comprises 15 residues. Germline V lookup: CDR1 MDHEN, CDR2 SYDVKM. CDR3 residues: CASSLSSPSNYGYTF. In DNA form, the CDR3 reads TGTGCCAGCAGTTTGAGCAGCCCTTCTAACTATGGCTACACCTTC.

This sequence joins TRBV19 and TRBJ2-1, with TRBD2 matching over 11 bases. CDR3 size: 16 residues. Per germline, CDR1 LNHDA and CDR2 SQIVND (reference sequence). Losses at the gene ends were 3 bases for V and 3 bases for J; bases not matched to a gene: 4. The CDR3 coding sequence is TGTGCCAGTAGTATCATAACTAGCGGGAGCTACAATGAGCAGTTCTTC. It yields the protein CASSIITSGSYNEQFF.

This clonotype was observed many times. CDR3 DNA: TGTGCCAGCAGTCGCCCCGGGGAGCGGGAGGGCGGTGAGCAGTTCTTC. As protein: CASSRPGEREGGEQFF. J is TRBJ2-1 and V is TRBV12-3 or TRBV12-4; TRBD2 matches 10 bases. V shed 5 bases, J shed 9 bases, and the junction held 13 bases outside the gene matches. CDR3 length: 16 residues.

The chain is built from TRBV5-1 and TRBJ1-1; 8 nucleotides match TRBD1. The germline V gene has CDR1 SGHRS and CDR2 YFSETQ. The V segment lost 4 bases and the J segment 5 bases; nucleotides outside the gene matches: 13. The CDR3 consists of 16 residues. The CDR3 coding sequence is TGCGCCAGCAGCGGGACAGGCGGGGGGTGGGTGACTGAAGCTTTCTTT. It codes for CASSGTGGGWVTEAFF. The full variable domain, with the rest looked up from reference TRBV5-1 and TRBJ1-1, is KAGVTQTPRYLIKTRGQQVTLSCSPISGHRSVSWYQQTPGQGLQFLFEYFSETQRNKGNFPGRFSGRQFSNSRSEMNVSTLELGDSALYLCASSGTGGGWVTEAFFGQGTRLTVV.

This clonotype has ten or more counts. The chain links TRBV13 to TRBJ1-4; D uncertain. There are 15 residues in the CDR3. CDR1 PRHDT and CDR2 FYEKMQ come from the germline V gene (reference sequence). V lost 4 bases, J lost 8 bases, and 17 bases lay in between. CDR3 DNA sequence: TGTGCCAGCAGCTCCTCGGCGGGTGATTGGGAAAAACTGTTTTTT. It encodes CASSSSAGDWEKLFF.

In its sample, this clonotype was seen a few times. A junction boundary mismatches the germline segment, possibly from a read error. The chain is built from TRBV18 and TRBJ1-1; D gene ambiguous. The CDR3 loop spans 13 amino acids. Germline V gene lookup returns CDR1 KGHSH and CDR2 LQKENI. DNA for the CDR3: TGTGCCAGCTTACCACTCCCCTACACTGAAGCTTTCTTT. Translation gives CASLPLPYTEAFF.

This clonotype occurred a few times. This chain links TRBV28 with TRBJ1-2, with D unresolved. Germline CDR1 is MDHEN and CDR2 is SYDVKM. The V gene lost 6 bases and the J gene lost 3 bases, with 11 bases spanning the gap. CDR3 length: 13 amino acids. In DNA, the CDR3 is TGTGCCAGCAGGAAGACCCAGGACTATGGCTACACCTTC. It translates to CASRKTQDYGYTF.

Ten or more counts support this clonotype. The chain is built from TRBV12-3 or TRBV12-4 and TRBJ1-2; D is unclear. CDR3 length equals 15 residues. With 1 base removed from V and 6 bases from J, the gap between germline ends came to 15 bases. Here the CDR3 DNA reads TGTGCCAGCAGTTTAGAAGGAGCTGTCGTAAATGGCTACACCTTC. It specifies CASSLEGAVVNGYTF.

This clonotype was observed a few times. CDR3 coding DNA: TGCAGTGCTTGGACTAGCGGGATCACGGAGACCCAGTACTTC. It codes for CSAWTSGITETQYF. The chain has TRBV20-1 and TRBJ2-5, with 12 bases aligning to TRBD2. The V and J ends lost 5 bases and 5 bases, in that order; junction bases with no gene match: 6. The CDR3 is 14 residues long. In germline, CDR1 is DFQATT, CDR2 SNEGSKA (reference sequence).

The table lists this clonotype with many counts. V and J are TRBV29-1 and TRBJ1-4; 7 positions agree with TRBD1. Germline CDR1 SQVTM, CDR2 ANQGSEA. This CDR3 contains 12 residues. J lost 8 bases, V lost 5 bases, and 5 bases had no gene match. The CDR3 DNA is TGCAGCGTTCCGGGGACAGAGGAAAAACTGTTTTTT. Translation gives CSVPGTEEKLFF. Based on the CDR3 plus reference TRBV29-1 and TRBJ1-4, the full variable domain is SAVISQKPSRDICQRGTSLTIQCQVDSQVTMMFWYRQQPGQSLTLIATANQGSEATYESGFVIDKFPISRPNLTFSTLTVSNMSPEDSSIYLCSVPGTEEKLFFGSGTQLSVL.

The chain carries TRBV11-2 and TRBJ2-3; D unresolved. This CDR3 contains 14 residues. Trimming took 4 bases from V and 1 from J, leaving 9 bases between them. Germline CDR1 SGHAT, CDR2 FQNNGV. The CDR3: CASSSFGRTDTQYF. The CDR3 nucleotides read TGTGCCAGCAGCTCGTTCGGACGCACAGATACGCAGTATTTT.

This clonotype was seen ten or more times. V and J are TRBV3-1 and TRBJ1-6, with D possibly being TRBD1 (6 bases). This CDR3 contains 14 residues. CDR1 is LGHDT, CDR2 YNNKEL, per germline (reference sequence). The V end was cut by 4 bases, the J end by 8 bases, with 12 bases between. The CDR3 DNA follows: TGTGCCAGCAGCCCCGGACAGTGGGATTCACCCCTCCACTTT. Translating it yields CASSPGQWDSPLHF.

In its sample, this clonotype was seen a few times. This chain uses TRBV13 with TRBJ1-3; D remains unclear. Germline assignment: CDR1 PRHDT and CDR2 FYEKMQ (reference sequence). Trimming took off 6 bases at V and 1 base at J, with 10 bases between the two ends. This CDR3 region has 14 residues. The CDR3 coding sequence is TGTGCCAGCAGATATCCAAGTTCTGGAAACACCATATATTTT. It specifies CASRYPSSGNTIYF. The variable domain in full, with the rest retrieved from reference TRBV13 and TRBJ1-3, is AAGVIQSPRHLIKEKRETATLKCYPIPRHDTVYWYQQGPGQDPQFLISFYEKMQSDKGSIPDRFSAQQFSDYHSELNMSSLELGDSALYFCASRYPSSGNTIYFGEGSWLTVV.

This clonotype was detected a few times. The chain carries TRBV19 and TRBJ1-5; D possibly corresponds to TRBD1 (6 bases). The CDR3 consists of 19 residues. CDR1 and CDR2 (germline): LNHDA, SQIVND (reference sequence). V was trimmed by 4 bases and J by 0 bases, leaving 22 bases between them. Here the CDR3 reads CASSTALWGAVLSNQPQHF. The CDR3 region has the DNA TGTGCCAGTAGTACGGCCTTATGGGGGGCAGTCCTTAGCAATCAGCCCCAGCATTTT.

J is TRBJ1-1 and V is TRBV19; D call uncertain. V lost 3 bases to trimming and J lost 1 base, with 18 bases between them. From germline, CDR1 is LNHDA and CDR2 SQIVND (reference sequence). CDR3 size: 17 residues. In DNA, the CDR3 is TGTGCCAGTAGTATTGGGAGAGGCGGCCAGCAGAACACTGAAGCTTTCTTT. Amino acid sequence: CASSIGRGGQQNTEAFF.

This chain joins TRBV7-2 and TRBJ2-7, with D perhaps matching TRBD2 (6 bases). Germline V lookup: CDR1 SGHTA, CDR2 FQGNSA. This CDR3 spans 14 amino acids. V lost 6 bases, J lost 3 bases, and 15 bases lay in between. The CDR3 sequence is CASSITGVVYEQYF. In nucleotides, the CDR3 is TGTGCCAGCAGTATAACGGGGGTAGTCTACGAGCAGTACTTC.

In its sample, this clonotype was seen a few times. The chain couples TRBV5-4 to TRBJ1-5, with 7 nucleotides matching TRBD1. CDR1 SGHNT and CDR2 YYREEE come from the germline V gene (reference sequence). After removal of 4 bases from V and 2 bases from J, the junction contained 3 bases not matched to a gene. CDR3 size: 14 residues. The DNA for the CDR3 is TGTGCCAGCAGCGCCGGACAGGGCAATCAGCCCCAGCATTTT. It codes for CASSAGQGNQPQHF.

This clonotype appeared many times. This chain uses TRBV11-1 with TRBJ2-2; no clear D. The CDR3 runs to 12 residues. V lost 4 bases and J 7 bases, leaving 7 bases between the germline ends. The germline V gene encodes CDR1 SGHAT and CDR2 FQDESV (reference sequence). The CDR3 sequence is CASSWGDGELFF. CDR3 sequence (DNA): TGTGCCAGCAGCTGGGGTGACGGGGAGCTGTTTTTT.

This clonotype was counted many times. J is TRBJ2-3 and V is TRBV2; 9 bases are shared with TRBD2. Losses at the gene ends were 8 bases for V and 4 bases for J; bases not matched to a gene: 7. The CDR3 extends over 14 amino acids. CDR1 is SNHLY, CDR2 FYNNEI, per germline. The CDR3 nucleotides read TGTGCCAGCCAAATTAGCGGGAGCGCAGATACGCAGTATTTT. This translates into CASQISGSADTQYF. Supplemented by reference TRBV2 and TRBJ2-3, the full variable domain reads EPEVTQTPSHQVTQMGQEVILRCVPISNHLYFYWYRQILGQKVEFLVSFYNNEISEKSEIFDDQFSVERPDGSNFTLKIRSTKLEDSAMYFCASQISGSADTQYFGPGTRLTVL.

Regarding this clonotype: This could be a read error, since a much larger clone is one nucleotide away. The conserved final phenylalanine or tryptophan is absent from the CDR3, which likely points to a read error. The V and J genes are TRBV6-2 or TRBV6-3 and TRBJ2-5, with TRBD1 as a possible D gene (6 bases). The length of the CDR3 is 19 residues. The V gene's germline CDR1 is MNHEY and CDR2 SVGEGT. V lost 2 bases and J lost 0, with 22 bases in between. The CDR3 sequence is CASSYTLTGWRRDQETQYL. CDR3 coding DNA: TGTGCCAGCAGTTACACATTGACAGGATGGCGGCGGGACCAAGAGACCCAGTACCTC.